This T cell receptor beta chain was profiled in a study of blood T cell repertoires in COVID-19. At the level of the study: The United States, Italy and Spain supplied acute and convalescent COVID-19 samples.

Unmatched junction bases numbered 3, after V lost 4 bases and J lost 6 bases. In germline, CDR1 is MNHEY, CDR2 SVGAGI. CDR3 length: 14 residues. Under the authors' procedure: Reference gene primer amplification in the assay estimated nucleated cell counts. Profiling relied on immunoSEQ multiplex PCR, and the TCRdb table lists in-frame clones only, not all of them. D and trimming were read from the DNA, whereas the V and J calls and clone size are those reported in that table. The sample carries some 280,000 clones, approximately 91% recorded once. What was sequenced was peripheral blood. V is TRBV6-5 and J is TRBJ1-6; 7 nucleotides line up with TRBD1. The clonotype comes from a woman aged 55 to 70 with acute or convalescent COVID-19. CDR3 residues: CASSSAGGNSPLHF. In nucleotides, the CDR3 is TGTGCCAGCAGTTCAGCAGGGGGTAATTCACCCCTCCACTTT.